This TCR beta chain was recovered during a study of PD-L1 blockade in urothelial cancer. Looking at the study overall: Blood analyses occurred 3 weeks (second dose) and 6 weeks post treatment start. The study recovered a median of around 130,000 T cells per blood sample. Study conclusions and caveats: Those with durable benefit had larger increases in tumor-associated blood clones at 3 weeks.

TCRdb keeps only in-frame clones here, not all; method: immunoSEQ multiplex PCR. This table holds some 65,000 clones, around 81% found once. Remarks on this clone: The antigen remains undetermined.

The ends lost 8 bases at V and 0 bases at J; junction bases unmatched: 4. CDR3 size: 14 residues. Looked up from germline, CDR1 is SGHTA and CDR2 is FQGTGA. Time point meaning: pretreatment peripheral blood. The J gene is TRBJ2-7, the V gene TRBV7-3; 10 positions match TRBD2. Sequenced material: PBMCs, taken around atezolizumab (anti-PD-L1) treatment. This clonotype was sampled from a man between 65 and 85 years old with urothelial cancer. CDR3 coding DNA: TGTGCCAGCGCCCCTAGCGGGGGCTCCTACGAGCAGTACTTC. This encodes CASAPSGGSYEQYF.